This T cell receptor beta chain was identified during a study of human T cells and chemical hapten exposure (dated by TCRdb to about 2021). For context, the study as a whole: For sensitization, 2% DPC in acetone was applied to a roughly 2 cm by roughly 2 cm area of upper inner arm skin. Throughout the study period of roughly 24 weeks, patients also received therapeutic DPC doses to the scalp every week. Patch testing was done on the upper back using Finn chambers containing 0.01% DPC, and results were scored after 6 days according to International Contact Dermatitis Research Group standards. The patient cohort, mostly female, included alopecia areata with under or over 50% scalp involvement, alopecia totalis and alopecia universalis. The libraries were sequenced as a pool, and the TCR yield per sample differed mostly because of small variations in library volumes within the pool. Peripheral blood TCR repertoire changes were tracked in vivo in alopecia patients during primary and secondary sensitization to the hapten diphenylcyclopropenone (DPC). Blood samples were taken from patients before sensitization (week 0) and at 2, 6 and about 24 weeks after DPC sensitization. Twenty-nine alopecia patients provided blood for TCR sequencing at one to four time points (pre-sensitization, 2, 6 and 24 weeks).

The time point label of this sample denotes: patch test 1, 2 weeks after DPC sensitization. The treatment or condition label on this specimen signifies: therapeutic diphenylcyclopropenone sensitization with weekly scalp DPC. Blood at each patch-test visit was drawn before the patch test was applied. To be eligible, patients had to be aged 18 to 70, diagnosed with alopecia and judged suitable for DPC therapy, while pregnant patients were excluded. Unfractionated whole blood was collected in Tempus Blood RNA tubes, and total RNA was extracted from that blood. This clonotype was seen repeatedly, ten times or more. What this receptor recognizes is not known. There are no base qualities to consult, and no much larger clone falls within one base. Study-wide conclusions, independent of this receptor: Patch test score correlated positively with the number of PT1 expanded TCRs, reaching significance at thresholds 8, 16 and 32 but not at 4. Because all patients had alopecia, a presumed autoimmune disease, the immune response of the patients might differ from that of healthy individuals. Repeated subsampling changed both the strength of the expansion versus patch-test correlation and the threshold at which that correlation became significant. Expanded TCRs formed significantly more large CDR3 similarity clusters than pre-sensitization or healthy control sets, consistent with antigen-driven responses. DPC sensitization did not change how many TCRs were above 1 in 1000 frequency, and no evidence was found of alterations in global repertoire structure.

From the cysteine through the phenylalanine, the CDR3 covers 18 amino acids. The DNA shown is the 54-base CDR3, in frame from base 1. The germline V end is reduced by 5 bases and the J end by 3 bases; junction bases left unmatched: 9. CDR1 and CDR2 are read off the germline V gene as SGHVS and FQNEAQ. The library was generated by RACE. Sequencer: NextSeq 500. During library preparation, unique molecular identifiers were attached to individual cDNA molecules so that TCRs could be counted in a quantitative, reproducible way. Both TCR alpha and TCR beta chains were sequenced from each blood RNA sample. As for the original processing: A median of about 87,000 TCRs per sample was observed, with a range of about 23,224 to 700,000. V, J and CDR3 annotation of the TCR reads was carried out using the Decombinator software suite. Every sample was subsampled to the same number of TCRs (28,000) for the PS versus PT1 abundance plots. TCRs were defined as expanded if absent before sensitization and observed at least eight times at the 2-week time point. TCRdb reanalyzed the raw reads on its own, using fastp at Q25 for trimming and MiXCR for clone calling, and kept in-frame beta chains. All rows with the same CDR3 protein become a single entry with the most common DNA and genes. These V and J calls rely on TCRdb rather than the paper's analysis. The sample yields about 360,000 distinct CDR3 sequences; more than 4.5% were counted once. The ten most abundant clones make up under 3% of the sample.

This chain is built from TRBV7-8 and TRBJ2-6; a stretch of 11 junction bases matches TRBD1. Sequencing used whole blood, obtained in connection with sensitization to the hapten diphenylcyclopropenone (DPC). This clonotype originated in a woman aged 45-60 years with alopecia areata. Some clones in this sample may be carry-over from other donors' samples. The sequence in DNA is TGTGCCAGCAGCCCCGGGACAGGGGGGTGGAGTGGGGCCAACGTCCTGACTTTC. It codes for CASSPGTGGWSGANVLTF.